This T cell receptor beta chain was recorded in a study of OX40 agonist ivuxolimab in advanced cancers. Study as a whole: Patients were dosed intravenously with ivuxolimab at 0.01 to 10 mg/kg every 2 weeks. Patients in dose escalation had liver, melanoma, kidney or head and neck cancers.

Generated by immunoSEQ multiplex PCR, the TCRdb table keeps only in-frame clones and is missing some. This table holds fewer than 70,000 clones, less than 90% found once. Trimming took 3 bases from V and 2 from J; bases not matched to a gene: 5. CDR1 and CDR2 from the germline V gene are SGHDT and YYEEEE. CDR3 length: 15 residues. The chain employs TRBV5-6 and TRBJ1-3; 7 positions match TRBD1. This clonotype originated in an adult with an advanced solid tumor such as melanoma, head and neck, liver or kidney cancer. This material consisted of CD4+ or CD8+ T cells sorted from blood, taken in a trial of the OX40 agonist ivuxolimab. The CDR3 DNA follows: TGTGCCAGCAGCTGGACAGGTTTTACTGGAAACACCATATATTTT. Amino acid sequence: CASSWTGFTGNTIYF.